One sample yielded the 8 T cell receptor beta chains listed below, sequenced in a study of T-cell memory formation after mild COVID-19. TCRdb independently ran MiXCR on the 5' RACE reads; one entry per CDR3 protein. The sample has under 300,000 distinct CDR3 sequences; about a sixth are singletons. The specimen sequenced was PBMCs or a T cell subset sorted from them (not recorded which). Receptors were obtained from a man aged 18 to 30 who had mild COVID-19 (a few samples of this study predate the infection). Cell type and time point are not known.

The chain employs TRBV6-1 and TRBJ1-5; tentative D call: TRBD1 (5 bases). The germline V and J ends were trimmed by 2 bases and 11 bases, with 16 bases remaining between them. CDR3 length: 14 amino acids. Germline lookup yields CDR1 MNHNS and CDR2 SASEGT. The CDR3 DNA is TGTGCCAGCAGTGAAATGGCAGGGTGGTCGGCCCAGCATTTT. Its protein is CASSEMAGWSAQHF.

This clonotype was seen only a few times. This chain uses TRBV6-5 with TRBJ2-4; weak D call: TRBD1 (5 bases). Germline values: CDR1 MNHEY, CDR2 SVGAGI. Trimming left V 5 bases short and J 8 bases short, with 7 bases between. The CDR3 totals 11 residues. Here the CDR3 DNA reads TGTGCCAGCAGTATGGGGCACATTCAGTACTTC. It encodes CASSMGHIQYF.

CDR3 sequence: CASSQSRGEAIRSPLHF. CDR3 nucleotide sequence: TGTGCCAGCAGCCAAAGCAGGGGAGAGGCCATACGATCACCCCTCCACTTT. The chain combines TRBV4-2 with TRBJ1-6, with TRBD1 as a possible D gene (6 bases). V gave up 2 bases and J gave up 10 bases, with 21 bases separating them. The CDR3 covers 17 residues. CDR1 and CDR2 from the germline V gene are LGHNA and YNFKEQ.

This clonotype was seen a single time. The J gene is TRBJ2-3, the V gene TRBV6-1; D is tentatively TRBD1 or TRBD2 (5 bases each). Trimming cost V 2 bases and J 7 bases, with 16 bases left between them. The V gene's germline CDR1 is MNHNS and CDR2 SASEGT. The CDR3 has 15 amino acids. CDR3: CASSERGTTSNTQYF. The CDR3, as DNA: TGTGCCAGCAGTGAACGTGGGACCACCTCAAATACGCAGTATTTT.

This clonotype occurred a few times. The rearrangement uses TRBV6-5 and TRBJ1-2; a possible D gene is TRBD1 (6 bases). The V gene's germline CDR1 is MNHEY and CDR2 SVGAGI. This CDR3 is 15 amino acids long. The V gene lost 6 bases and the J gene lost 2 bases, with 16 bases spanning the gap. CDR3 coding DNA: TGTGCCAGCAGCCCCCTTACAGGGCAGAACTATGGCTACACCTTC. Protein product: CASSPLTGQNYGYTF.

This clonotype has only a few counts. The chain is built from TRBV7-2 and TRBJ2-2; 13 nucleotides agree with TRBD2. Trimming cost V 1 base and J 6 bases; bases outside gene matches: 2. The germline V gene has CDR1 SGHTA and CDR2 FQGNSA. The CDR3 spans 16 residues. The CDR3 here is CASSLGLAGGPGELFF. The CDR3 DNA reads TGTGCCAGCAGCTTAGGACTAGCGGGGGGCCCCGGGGAGCTGTTTTTT.

V gene TRBV10-2 combines with J gene TRBJ1-5; D not resolved. V lost 2 bases to trimming and J lost 9 bases, with 8 bases between them. CDR1 and CDR2 from the germline V gene are WSHSY and SAAADI. The CDR3 covers 12 residues. The chain's CDR3 is CASSEIDGPQHF. In DNA, the CDR3 is TGCGCCAGCAGTGAGATCGACGGGCCCCAGCATTTT.

J is TRBJ2-5 and V is TRBV27; D is undetermined. Per the germline V gene, CDR1 is MNHEY and CDR2 is SMNVEV (reference sequence). V gave up 10 bases and J gave up 4 bases, with 13 bases separating them. The CDR3 length is 12 residues. CDR3 nucleotide sequence: TGTGCCACCCGCTCCGGAGCAGAGACCCAGTACTTC. Its protein product is CATRSGAETQYF.